This TCR beta chain was sequenced during a study of cytomegalovirus exposure and HLA in healthy donors. Whole-study results and caveats: Earlier analysis looked at TCR beta V segments, and most were productive about 90% or about 30% of the time.

60 Vbeta and 13 Jbeta primers were used in PCR. TCRdb's table, derived via immunoSEQ multiplex PCR, lists solely in-frame clones and lacks some. Of approximately 170,000 clones in the sample, roughly 60% were seen once. V lost 2 bases and J 1 base, leaving 6 bases between the germline ends. The CDR3 sequence is 13 residues long. The germline V gene encodes CDR1 MNHEY and CDR2 SVGAGI. A few counts support this clone. Its antigen is still unknown. The clonotype comes from a man aged 35-49 years in good health and CMV-seronegative. Sequencing used PBMCs. The V call is TRBV6-5, the J call TRBJ2-7; D might be TRBD1 (5 bases). CDR3 sequence: CASSYRQSYEQYF. As DNA, the CDR3 is TGTGCCAGCAGTTACAGACAGTCCTACGAGCAGTACTTC.